The 25 T cell receptor beta chains in this list originate from one sample, sequenced in a study of blood T cell repertoires in COVID-19. Profiled with immunoSEQ multiplex PCR; TCRdb holds only in-frame clones, not every one. Of about 200,000 clones in the sample, 90% were seen once. Sequenced material: peripheral blood. The receptors come from a man aged 45 to 65 with acute or convalescent COVID-19.

This rearrangement joins TRBV28 to TRBJ1-2; D is unclear. CDR3 length: 14 amino acids. CDR1 is MDHEN, CDR2 SYDVKM, per germline. Between the trimmed V and J ends, which lost 2 bases and 4 bases, there was a span of 11 bases. CDR3 nucleotide sequence: TGTGCCAGCAGTTTAGGTAGCATCTCCTATGGCTACACCTTC. Residues: CASSLGSISYGYTF.

The J gene is TRBJ2-3, the V gene TRBV19; TRBD2 matches 9 bases. The CDR3 spans 17 residues. The germline gives CDR1 LNHDA, CDR2 SQIVND (reference sequence). The trim removed 5 bases at V and 6 bases at J, leaving 15 bases unmatched. The CDR3 is CASSAVVLAGHSDTQYF. In DNA, the CDR3 is TGTGCCAGTAGTGCCGTCGTTCTAGCGGGACACTCGGATACGCAGTATTTT.

V gene TRBV6-5 combines with J gene TRBJ2-7; D may be TRBD2 (6 bases). V gave up 6 bases and J gave up 4 bases, with 16 bases separating them. The CDR3 runs 14 residues. The germline gives CDR1 MNHEY, CDR2 SVGAGI. The CDR3 reads CASSAAGTAYEQYF. The CDR3 nucleotides are TGTGCCAGCAGCGCGGCCGGGACTGCGTACGAGCAGTACTTC.

The chain combines TRBV6-5 with TRBJ1-6; TRBD1 might be the D (6 bases). This CDR3 is 16 amino acids long. V dropped 4 bases and J dropped 0 bases, with 10 bases sitting between them. Germline lookup yields CDR1 MNHEY and CDR2 SVGAGI. The DNA for the CDR3 is TGTGCCAGCAGTTCCACAGGGAGCTCCTATAATTCACCCCTCCACTTT. Its protein is CASSSTGSSYNSPLHF.

This chain links TRBV28 with TRBJ1-4; D call uncertain. CDR1 MDHEN and CDR2 SYDVKM come from the germline V gene. Deletions cut 5 bases from V and 7 bases from J, with 11 bases between. The CDR3 is 13 amino acids. The CDR3 here is CASSRTRGEKLFF. DNA of the CDR3: TGTGCCAGCAGTCGGACCCGGGGTGAAAAACTGTTTTTT. Complete variable domain (other parts from reference TRBV28 and TRBJ1-4): DVKVTQSSRYLVKRTGEKVFLECVQDMDHENMFWYRQDPGLGLRLIYFSYDVKMKEKGDIPEGYSVSREKKERFSLILESASTNQTSMYLCASSRTRGEKLFFGSGTQLSVL.

The chain uses TRBV11-3 and TRBJ2-5; 11 positions agree with TRBD1. This CDR3 comprises 14 residues. V lost 4 bases to trimming and J lost 3 bases; unmatched junction nucleotides: 1. Germline CDR1 SGHNT, CDR2 YENEEA. CDR3 protein: CASSSGQGEETQYF. In DNA, the CDR3 is TGTGCCAGCAGCTCGGGACAGGGGGAAGAGACCCAGTACTTC. Filled out from reference TRBV11-3 and TRBJ2-5, the complete variable domain reads EAGVVQSPRYKIIEKKQPVAFWCNPISGHNTLYWYLQNLGQGPELLIRYENEEAVDDSQLPKDRFSAERLKGVDSTLKIQPAELGDSAVYLCASSSGQGEETQYFGPGTRLLVL.

The chain recombines TRBV27 with TRBJ1-1; the D gene is possibly TRBD1 (6 bases). V was clipped by 5 bases and J by 3 bases, with 13 bases between them. Germline CDR1 and CDR2: MNHEY and SMNVEV (reference sequence). The CDR3 covers 14 residues. The CDR3 is CASSRQTGHTEAFF. CDR3 DNA sequence: TGTGCCAGCAGTCGACAGACAGGACACACTGAAGCTTTCTTT.

The V gene is TRBV4-2, the J gene TRBJ1-2; the D gene is possibly TRBD1 (6 bases). CDR3 length: 15 residues. Germline CDR1 reads LGHNA; CDR2 reads YNFKEQ. Deletions cut 0 bases from V and 0 bases from J, with 8 bases between. CDR3 residues: CASSQDRTANYGYTF. DNA of the CDR3: TGTGCCAGCAGCCAAGATAGGACAGCTAACTATGGCTACACCTTC.

The chain is built from TRBV5-4 and TRBJ2-5; 15 bases are shared with TRBD2. Germline V gene data show CDR1 as SGHNT and CDR2 as YYREEE (reference sequence). This CDR3 is built from 16 residues. V lost 4 bases and J lost 5; bases outside the gene matches: 6. CDR3 DNA: TGTGCCAGCAGCCAGGGACTAGCGGGGGGCCAGGAGACCCAGTACTTC. Amino acid sequence: CASSQGLAGGQETQYF.

The chain couples TRBV19 to TRBJ2-3; TRBD2 matches at 11 bases. The CDR3 loop spans 17 amino acids. After removal of 5 bases from V and 8 bases from J, the junction contained 15 bases not matched to a gene. Germline values: CDR1 LNHDA, CDR2 SQIVND (reference sequence). CDR3 coding DNA: TGTGCCAGTAGTCGGGTTAGCGGGGGGGCGGGTCTTGGTACGCAGTATTTT. Translated: CASSRVSGGAGLGTQYF.

The chain is built from TRBV9 and TRBJ2-1; 7 nucleotides agree with TRBD1. This CDR3 has 14 residues. V dropped 0 bases and J dropped 5; count of bases not matched to a gene: 2. CDR1 SGDLS and CDR2 YYNGEE come from the germline V gene. The CDR3 DNA reads as TGTGCCAGCAGCGTAGTTGGGACAGACAATGAGCAGTTCTTC. It encodes CASSVVGTDNEQFF. Supplemented by reference TRBV9 and TRBJ2-1, the full variable domain reads DSGVTQTPKHLITATGQRVTLRCSPRSGDLSVYWYQQSLDQGLQFLIQYYNGEERAKGNILERFSAQQFPDLHSELNLSSLELGDSALYFCASSVVGTDNEQFFGPGTRLTVL.

The V and J genes are TRBV5-1 and TRBJ2-1; a weak D match, TRBD2 (5 bases). V was cut by 7 bases and J by 4 bases, with 21 bases left in between. The germline gives CDR1 SGHRS, CDR2 YFSETQ. The CDR3 has 16 amino acids. CDR3 nucleotide sequence: TGCGCCAGCCGACCCCTAGTCGGGAATTCTTACAATGAGCAGTTCTTC. Protein sequence: CASRPLVGNSYNEQFF.

The sample holds a few counts of this clone. The chain carries TRBV27 and TRBJ2-1; TRBD1 aligns across 8 bases. V was pared by 5 bases and J by 4 bases, with 10 bases of the junction left unmatched. There are 16 residues in the CDR3. The germline CDR1 and CDR2 sequences are MNHEY and SMNVEV (reference sequence). The DNA of the CDR3 is TGTGCCAGCAGTCCCTACAGGGGGATACAATACAATGAGCAGTTCTTC. Its protein product is CASSPYRGIQYNEQFF.

This clone appeared once. The CDR3 is CASSLRAGHTYEQYF. The DNA of the CDR3 is TGTGCCAGCAGTTTAAGAGCGGGACATACCTACGAGCAGTACTTC. The J gene is TRBJ2-7, the V gene TRBV27; the D gene is possibly TRBD2 (7 bases). The CDR3 runs to 15 residues. V was trimmed by 2 bases and J by 2 bases, leaving 13 bases between them. The germline CDR1 and CDR2 sequences are MNHEY and SMNVEV (reference sequence).

The chain has TRBV3-1 (or the pseudogene TRBV3-2) and TRBJ1-1, with D maybe TRBD1 (6 bases). V was cut by 1 base and J by 1 base, with 13 bases left in between. CDR1 and CDR2 from the germline V gene are LGHDT and YNNKEL (reference sequence). The CDR3 has 16 amino acids. CDR3 DNA: TGTGCCAGCAGCCAAGGACAGGCCCGGTGGAACACTGAAGCTTTCTTT. This translates into CASSQGQARWNTEAFF.

CDR3 DNA: TGTGCCAGCAGTTACTTCAGGGTTGGTCAGCCCCAGCATTTT. Protein product: CASSYFRVGQPQHF. The chain links TRBV6-5 to TRBJ1-5; D is possibly TRBD1 (5 bases). Trimming pared 1 base from V and 6 bases from J, leaving 10 bases between. Germline V gene lookup returns CDR1 MNHEY and CDR2 SVGAGI. The CDR3 has 14 amino acids.

The rearrangement uses TRBV5-5 and TRBJ1-2, with a possible D match to TRBD1 (6 bases). This CDR3 is 15 amino acids long. Trimming removed 4 bases at V and 8 bases at J, with 21 bases between. Germline V CDR1 and CDR2: SGHKS, YYEKEE (reference sequence). DNA for the CDR3: TGTGCCAGCAGCCCAGAACAGGGCCGTGAAAGGGGCTACACCTTC. Translated: CASSPEQGRERGYTF.

This rearrangement joins TRBV28 to TRBJ2-7; 7 bases are a match to TRBD1. In germline, CDR1 is MDHEN, CDR2 SYDVKM. V trimming: 4 bases; J trimming: 3 bases; junction bases outside the gene matches: 3. The CDR3 length is 13 residues. The CDR3 coding sequence is TGTGCCAGCAGTTCCAGGACAGGCTACGAGCAGTACGTC. Amino acid sequence: CASSSRTGYEQYV.

This chain links TRBV7-3 with TRBJ2-1, with 7 bases matching TRBD2. The CDR3 length is 14 residues. The V and J ends lost 5 bases and 3 bases, in that order; junction bases with no gene match: 4. The germline V gene has CDR1 SGHTA and CDR2 FQGTGA. The CDR3 reads CASSPSGNYNEQFF. For the CDR3, the DNA is TGTGCCAGCAGCCCTAGCGGAAACTACAATGAGCAGTTCTTC.

The chain has TRBV7-2 and TRBJ1-5; D not resolved. From germline, CDR1 is SGHTA and CDR2 FQGNSA. Trimming took off 2 bases at V and 0 bases at J, with 11 bases between the two ends. CDR3 length: 16 residues. CDR3 DNA: TGTGCCAGCAGCTTATTGGGCAGTCGTAGCAATCAGCCCCAGCATTTT. It yields the protein CASSLLGSRSNQPQHF.

The J gene is TRBJ2-5, the V gene TRBV29-1, with 7 bases fitting TRBD1. V shed 6 bases, J shed 3 bases, and the junction held 4 bases outside the gene matches. This CDR3 contains 12 residues. Germline CDR1 reads SQVTM; CDR2 reads ANQGSEA. As DNA, the CDR3 is TGCAGCGTAACTACAGGGGAAGAGACCCAGTACTTC. It is translated as CSVTTGEETQYF.

The chain recombines TRBV11-3 with TRBJ1-5; D is ambiguous. The CDR3 loop spans 13 amino acids. Germline CDR1 and CDR2: SGHNT and YENEEA. V lost 4 bases and J 6 bases, leaving 10 bases between the germline ends. This CDR3 reads CASSSARGQPQHF. In DNA form, the CDR3 reads TGTGCCAGCAGCTCCGCTCGGGGTCAGCCCCAGCATTTT.

The count of this clone is one. This chain uses TRBV18 with TRBJ1-4, with 8 bases that match TRBD1. Germline CDR1 and CDR2: KGHSH and LQKENI. This CDR3 comprises 14 residues. V was pared by 6 bases and J by 8 bases, with 8 bases of the junction left unmatched. CDR3 sequence (DNA): TGTGCCAGCTCTCTTGGACAGGGAGAGGAAAAACTGTTTTTT. Translation: CASSLGQGEEKLFF.

J is TRBJ1-2 and V is TRBV6-1; no definite D call. V lost 3 bases, J lost 8 bases, and 13 bases lay in between. CDR1 is MNHNS, CDR2 SASEGT, per germline. The CDR3 spans 13 residues. The CDR3 DNA is TGTGCCAGCAGTGACAGGCCCTCCCACGGCTACACCTTC. Its protein is CASSDRPSHGYTF.

V usage is TRBV6-6 and J usage is TRBJ1-3; the match to TRBD1 covers 9 bases. CDR1 is MNHNY, CDR2 SVGAGI, per germline (reference sequence). This CDR3 has 17 amino acids. Trimming removed 5 bases from V and 3 bases from J; junction bases left unmatched: 11. Here the CDR3 reads CASSQTFTGGYGNTIYF. As DNA, the CDR3 is TGTGCCAGCAGTCAGACTTTCACAGGGGGCTATGGAAACACCATATATTTT.